Shown below are 3 T cell receptor beta chains from a single sample sequenced in a study of cytomegalovirus exposure and HLA in healthy donors. Data came from immunoSEQ multiplex PCR; TCRdb stores just in-frame clones and leaves some out. The data show 150,000 to 200,000 clones, with around nine tenths seen just once and 2.7% held by the top ten. Sequencing was carried out using PBMCs. The receptors were gathered from a man younger than 35 in good health and CMV-seropositive.

The V call is TRBV6-1, the J call TRBJ1-5; TRBD1 matches 7 bases. Germline values: CDR1 MNHNS, CDR2 SASEGT. CDR3 length: 14 amino acids. V shed 6 bases and J 6 bases; nucleotides not matched to a gene: 8. CDR3 DNA sequence: TGTGCCAGCAGCGGGACAGTCGCAGGTCAGCCCCAGCATTTT. Translation gives CASSGTVAGQPQHF.

J is TRBJ2-4 and V is TRBV5-1; 8 bases align to TRBD2. The CDR3 is made up of 15 amino acids. The V gene end was trimmed by 0 bases and the J gene end by 2 bases; junction bases not matched to a gene: 1. Germline CDR1 and CDR2: SGHRS and YFSETQ. The CDR3 DNA reads as TGCGCCAGCAGCTTGGGCGGGGGGACCAAAAACATTCAGTACTTC. Amino acids: CASSLGGGTKNIQYF.

This clone was counted a single time. The chain is built from TRBV9 and TRBJ2-1; 9 bases are a match to TRBD1. V was pared by 4 bases and J by 4 bases, with 3 bases of the junction left unmatched. Germline V gene data show CDR1 as SGDLS and CDR2 as YYNGEE. CDR3 length: 14 amino acids. The DNA for the CDR3 is TGTGCCAGCAGCCGGGACAGGGCTTACAATGAGCAGTTCTTC. It translates to CASSRDRAYNEQFF.